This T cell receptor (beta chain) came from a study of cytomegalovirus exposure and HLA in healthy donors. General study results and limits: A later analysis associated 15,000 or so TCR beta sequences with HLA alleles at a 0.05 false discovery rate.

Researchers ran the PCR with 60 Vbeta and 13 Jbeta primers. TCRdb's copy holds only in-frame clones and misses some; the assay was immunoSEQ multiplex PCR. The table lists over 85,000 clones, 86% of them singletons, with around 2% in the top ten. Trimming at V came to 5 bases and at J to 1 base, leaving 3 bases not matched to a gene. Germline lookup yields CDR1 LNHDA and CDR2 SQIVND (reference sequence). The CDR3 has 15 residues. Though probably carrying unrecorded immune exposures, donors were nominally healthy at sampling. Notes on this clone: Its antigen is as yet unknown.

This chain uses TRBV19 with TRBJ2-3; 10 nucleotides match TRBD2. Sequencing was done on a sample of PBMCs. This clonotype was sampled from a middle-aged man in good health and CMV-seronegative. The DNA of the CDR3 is TGTGCCAGTAGTCGAGGACTAGCGGGCACAGATACGCAGTATTTT. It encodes CASSRGLAGTDTQYF.